The next 22 T cell receptor beta chains were all read from a single sample in a study of blood T cell repertoires in COVID-19. Profiling relied on immunoSEQ multiplex PCR, and the TCRdb table lists in-frame clones only, not all of them. The table lists 95,000 to 150,000 clones, 70% to 85% of them singletons. The specimen sequenced was peripheral blood. The source is a human donor with acute or convalescent COVID-19. The donor label of this sample is uncertain.

The CDR3 protein is CASNLRESMYSPLHF. The CDR3, as DNA: TGTGCCAGCAACCTGCGGGAAAGTATGTATTCACCCCTCCACTTT. This chain links TRBV6-5 with TRBJ1-6, with D uncertain. Trimming pared 7 bases from V and 8 bases from J, leaving 18 bases between. Germline values: CDR1 MNHEY, CDR2 SVGAGI. This CDR3 contains 15 residues.

V gene TRBV30 combines with J gene TRBJ1-4, with TRBD1 matching over 7 bases. The trim removed 2 bases at V and 9 bases at J, leaving 6 bases unmatched. Germline CDR1 is GTSNPN and CDR2 is SVGIG (reference sequence). This CDR3 spans 13 amino acids. Here the CDR3 reads CAWSKGGGKKLFF. In nucleotides, the CDR3 is TGTGCCTGGAGTAAAGGGGGCGGGAAAAAACTGTTTTTT.

The chain links TRBV28 to TRBJ1-1; D perhaps matches TRBD1 (5 bases). The CDR3 extends over 14 amino acids. V was trimmed by 4 bases and J by 0 bases, leaving 9 bases between them. The germline V gene encodes CDR1 MDHEN and CDR2 SYDVKM. The CDR3 coding sequence is TGTGCCAGCAGTTATACAGGACTGAACACTGAAGCTTTCTTT. Translation gives CASSYTGLNTEAFF.

This clone was counted a few times. Within the sample, other DNA sequences also encode this same CDR3. CDR3 sequence reads: CASSLGLQETQYF. The CDR3 bases are TGTGCCAGCTCCCTAGGACTTCAAGAGACCCAGTACTTC. The chain recombines TRBV18 with TRBJ2-5; the D gene is possibly TRBD2 (5 bases). Trimming left V 6 bases short and J 2 bases short, with 10 bases between. There are 13 residues in the CDR3. The germline CDR1 and CDR2 sequences are KGHSH and LQKENI.

The rearrangement uses TRBV5-1 and TRBJ2-3; 9 bases fit TRBD2. This CDR3 contains 16 residues. The germline V gene encodes CDR1 SGHRS and CDR2 YFSETQ. The ends lost 0 bases at V and 3 bases at J; junction bases unmatched: 5. The chain's CDR3 is CASSLADLAGTDTQYF. CDR3 nucleotides: TGCGCCAGCAGCTTGGCCGACCTAGCGGGGACAGATACGCAGTATTTT.

The rearrangement joins TRBV24-1 to TRBJ2-3; the match to TRBD2 covers 9 bases. CDR3 length: 19 residues. The V segment lost 0 bases and the J segment 1 base; nucleotides outside the gene matches: 10. Germline CDR1 KGHDR, CDR2 SFDVKD. This CDR3 reads CATSDLRRLAGTCTDTQYF. CDR3 DNA sequence: TGTGCCACCAGTGATTTGCGGCGGCTAGCGGGGACATGCACAGATACGCAGTATTTT.

There are a few counts of this clone. The chain links TRBV3-1 (or the pseudogene TRBV3-2) to TRBJ1-4; 9 bases agree with TRBD1. V was pared by 5 bases and J by 5 bases, with 9 bases of the junction left unmatched. This CDR3 is 16 amino acids long. Germline CDR1 and CDR2: LGHDT and YNNKEL (reference sequence). CDR3 sequence (DNA): TGTGCCAGCAGCTTTGCCCTGGGACAGGGAAATGAAAAACTGTTTTTT. This translates into CASSFALGQGNEKLFF.

The rearrangement links TRBV2 to TRBJ2-1, with D possibly being TRBD1 (5 bases). The V end was cut by 1 base, the J end by 8 bases, with 18 bases between. CDR3 length equals 16 residues. The V gene's germline CDR1 is SNHLY and CDR2 FYNNEI. The CDR3 nucleotides read TGTGCCAGCAGTGAAGGGGCAGGGTCCCATCCCGATGAGCAGTTCTTC. As protein: CASSEGAGSHPDEQFF.

CDR3 DNA: TGTGCCAGCAGCCAAGTCGACGGCAGGGGTACGCAGTATTTT. Protein: CASSQVDGRGTQYF. This chain uses TRBV3-1 (or the pseudogene TRBV3-2) with TRBJ2-3, with D possibly TRBD1 on 6 matching bases. This CDR3 comprises 14 residues. V was clipped by 1 base and J by 8 bases, with 13 bases between them. CDR1 is LGHDT and CDR2 is YNNKEL in the germline V gene (reference sequence).

The genes are TRBV19 and TRBJ1-2, with D maybe TRBD1 (6 bases). Germline V gene data show CDR1 as LNHDA and CDR2 as SQIVND (reference sequence). Between the trimmed V and J ends, which lost 1 base and 3 bases, there was a span of 12 bases. This CDR3 contains 15 residues. CDR3 bases: TGTGCCAGTAGTATAGTGGACAGCACCTACTATGGCTACACCTTC. As protein: CASSIVDSTYYGYTF.

The rearrangement uses TRBV11-2 and TRBJ1-1; possible D gene TRBD1, 6 bases. Germline-derived CDR1 and CDR2 are SGHAT and FQNNGV. CDR3 length: 14 amino acids. The V end lost 3 bases, the J end lost 2 bases, and 10 bases lay between the germline ends. DNA for the CDR3: TGTGCCAGCAGCTTGCAGGGGAGAAACACTGAAGCTTTCTTT. It yields the protein CASSLQGRNTEAFF.

This sequence joins TRBV7-8 and TRBJ2-7; D not resolved. Trimming shortened V by 1 base and J by 0 bases, and 13 bases separated the two germline ends. Germline loops: CDR1 SGHVS, CDR2 FQNEAQ. The CDR3 length is 16 residues. The CDR3 coding sequence is TGTGCCAGCAGCTTAGGTCGGTTTAGACTCTCCTACGAGCAGTACTTC. This translates into CASSLGRFRLSYEQYF.

The gene calls are TRBV27 and TRBJ2-3; 9 nucleotides agree with TRBD1. V shed 6 bases and J 6 bases; nucleotides not matched to a gene: 13. The CDR3 is made up of 16 amino acids. The germline V gene has CDR1 MNHEY and CDR2 SMNVEV (reference sequence). DNA of the CDR3: TGTGCCAGCAGGGCCCGGGACAGGGCATCCCCTGATACGCAGTATTTT. Protein: CASRARDRASPDTQYF.

The rearrangement joins TRBV5-1 to TRBJ1-2, with 12 bases fitting TRBD1. There are 15 residues in the CDR3. Germline values: CDR1 SGHRS, CDR2 YFSETQ. Germline trimming cut 0 bases from V and 7 bases from J; bases unmatched to any gene: 4. CDR3 in DNA: TGCGCCAGCAGCTTGGCCGCGGGACAGGGGGCTGGCTACACCTTC. Translated, it gives CASSLAAGQGAGYTF.

The CDR3 protein is CASSRLGGGGKDTGELFF. The DNA of the CDR3 is TGTGCCAGCAGCCGTCTGGGGGGCGGGGGGAAGGACACCGGGGAGCTGTTTTTT. V usage is TRBV27 and J usage is TRBJ2-2; 8 bases line up with TRBD2. V lost 6 bases and J lost 3; bases outside the gene matches: 15. CDR3 size: 18 residues. The germline V gene has CDR1 MNHEY and CDR2 SMNVEV (reference sequence).

The chain is built from TRBV13 and TRBJ2-5, with 9 nucleotides matching TRBD1. The CDR3 has 15 residues. Germline values: CDR1 PRHDT, CDR2 FYEKMQ (reference sequence). Unmatched junction bases numbered 9, after V lost 5 bases and J lost 5 bases. CDR3 loop: CASSTGTGPGETQYF. CDR3 in DNA: TGTGCCAGCAGCACGGGGACAGGGCCCGGGGAGACCCAGTACTTC.

This chain uses TRBV7-8 with TRBJ1-5, with D perhaps matching TRBD1 (6 bases). This CDR3 is built from 15 residues. The ends were cut back, 7 bases at V and 6 bases at J, with 19 bases in the middle. The germline gives CDR1 SGHVS, CDR2 FQNEAQ. DNA of the CDR3: TGTGCCAGCAAACCAGGGGCCATTTTCGGTCAGCCCCAGCATTTT. Translation: CASKPGAIFGQPQHF.

The chain employs TRBV5-1 and TRBJ2-5; the D gene is possibly TRBD2 (6 bases). The CDR3 consists of 12 residues. Trimming removed 7 bases at V and 3 bases at J, with 10 bases between. The V gene's germline CDR1 is SGHRS and CDR2 YFSETQ. Here the CDR3 reads CASFIAEETQYF. DNA for the CDR3: TGCGCCAGCTTTATAGCGGAAGAGACCCAGTACTTC.

This sequence joins TRBV3-1 (or the pseudogene TRBV3-2) and TRBJ2-5; the match to TRBD2 covers 9 bases. V shed 3 bases and J 6 bases; nucleotides not matched to a gene: 5. This CDR3 comprises 14 residues. Germline V CDR1 and CDR2: LGHDT, YNNKEL (reference sequence). CDR3 region: CASSQERGVKTQYF. CDR3 in DNA: TGTGCCAGCAGCCAGGAGCGGGGGGTAAAGACCCAGTACTTC.

The chain couples TRBV19 to TRBJ2-2, with D tentatively TRBD1 (6 bases). V was cut by 5 bases and J by 6 bases, with 7 bases left in between. Germline V lookup: CDR1 LNHDA, CDR2 SQIVND (reference sequence). The CDR3 totals 12 residues. CDR3 nucleotide sequence: TGTGCCAGTAGTGCAGGGGCCGGGGAGCTGTTTTTT. Residues: CASSAGAGELFF. Full variable domain (outside the CDR3, taken from reference TRBV19 and TRBJ2-2): DGGITQSPKYLFRKEGQNVTLSCEQNLNHDAMYWYRQDPGQGLRLIYYSQIVNDFQKGDIAEGYSVSREKKESFPLTVTSAQKNPTAFYLCASSAGAGELFFGEGSRLTVL.

The chain uses TRBV7-2 and TRBJ1-6, with D perhaps matching TRBD1 (6 bases). The CDR3 has 15 residues. Trimming pared 3 bases from V and 8 bases from J, leaving 14 bases between. Germline CDR1 SGHTA, CDR2 FQGNSA. The CDR3 DNA reads as TGTGCCAGCAGCTTCTCCGACAGGAAATATTCACCCCTCCACTTT. It is translated as CASSFSDRKYSPLHF. The whole variable domain, remainder taken from reference TRBV7-2 and TRBJ1-6, is GAGVSQSPSNKVTEKGKDVELRCDPISGHTALYWYRQSLGQGLEFLIYFQGNSAPDKSGLPSDRFSAERTGGSVSTLTIQRTQQEDSAVYLCASSFSDRKYSPLHFGNGTRLTVT.

The chain uses TRBV5-4 and TRBJ1-1; the D gene is possibly TRBD1 (5 bases). Trimming took 0 bases from V and 0 from J, leaving 12 bases between them. CDR3 length: 16 residues. The V gene's germline CDR1 is SGHNT and CDR2 YYREEE (reference sequence). For the CDR3, the DNA is TGTGCCAGCAGCTTGGGTGGGGCAGGGATGAACACTGAAGCTTTCTTT. It yields the protein CASSLGGAGMNTEAFF.